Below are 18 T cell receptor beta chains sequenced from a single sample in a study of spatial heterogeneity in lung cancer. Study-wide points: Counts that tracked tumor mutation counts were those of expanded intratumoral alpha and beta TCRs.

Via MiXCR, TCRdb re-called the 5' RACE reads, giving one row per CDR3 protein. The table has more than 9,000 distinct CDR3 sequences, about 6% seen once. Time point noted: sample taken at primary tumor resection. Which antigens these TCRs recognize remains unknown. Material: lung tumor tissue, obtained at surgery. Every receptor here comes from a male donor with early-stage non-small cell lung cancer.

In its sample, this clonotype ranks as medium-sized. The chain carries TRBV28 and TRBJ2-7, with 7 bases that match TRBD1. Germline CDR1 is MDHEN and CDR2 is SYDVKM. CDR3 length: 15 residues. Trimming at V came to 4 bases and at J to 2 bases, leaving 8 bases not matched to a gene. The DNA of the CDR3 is TGTGCCAGCAGTTCCTCGGGACAGTTTACCTACGAGCAGTACTTC. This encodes CASSSSGQFTYEQYF.

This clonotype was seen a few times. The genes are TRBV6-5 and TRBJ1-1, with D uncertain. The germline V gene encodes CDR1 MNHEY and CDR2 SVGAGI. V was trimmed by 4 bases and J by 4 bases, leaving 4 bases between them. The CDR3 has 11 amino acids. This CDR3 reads CASSWGTEAFF. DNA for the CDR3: TGTGCCAGCAGTTGGGGCACTGAAGCTTTCTTT.

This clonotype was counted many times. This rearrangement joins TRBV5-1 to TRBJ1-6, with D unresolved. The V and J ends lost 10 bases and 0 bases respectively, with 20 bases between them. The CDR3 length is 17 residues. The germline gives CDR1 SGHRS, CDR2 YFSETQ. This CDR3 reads CAGSYYPESSYNSPLHF. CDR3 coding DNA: TGCGCCGGATCCTACTACCCTGAGAGCTCCTATAATTCACCCCTCCACTTT.

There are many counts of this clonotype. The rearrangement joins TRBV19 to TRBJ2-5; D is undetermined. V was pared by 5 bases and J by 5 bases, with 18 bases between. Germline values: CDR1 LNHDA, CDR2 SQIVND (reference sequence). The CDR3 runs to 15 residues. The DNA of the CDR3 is TGTGCCAGTAGTGCGTTGGGCGCGGACGCGGAGACCCAGTACTTC. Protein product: CASSALGADAETQYF.

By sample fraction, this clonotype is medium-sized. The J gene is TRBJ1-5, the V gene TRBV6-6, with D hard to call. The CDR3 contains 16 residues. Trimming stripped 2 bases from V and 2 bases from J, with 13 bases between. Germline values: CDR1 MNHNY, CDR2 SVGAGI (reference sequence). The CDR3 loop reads CASSYERRLGNQPQHF. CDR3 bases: TGTGCCAGCAGTTACGAGCGACGTTTAGGCAATCAGCCCCAGCATTTT.

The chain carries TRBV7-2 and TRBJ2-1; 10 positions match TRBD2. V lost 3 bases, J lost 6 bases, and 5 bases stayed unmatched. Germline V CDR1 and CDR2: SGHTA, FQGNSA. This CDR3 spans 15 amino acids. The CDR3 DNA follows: TGTGCCAGCAGCTTGTCTAGCGGGAGTTTCAATGAGCAGTTCTTC. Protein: CASSLSSGSFNEQFF. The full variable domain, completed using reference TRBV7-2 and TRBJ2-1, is GAGVSQSPSNKVTEKGKDVELRCDPISGHTALYWYRQSLGQGLEFLIYFQGNSAPDKSGLPSDRFSAERTGGSVSTLTIQRTQQEDSAVYLCASSLSSGSFNEQFFGPGTRLTVL.

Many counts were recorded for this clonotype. The DNA of the CDR3 is TGTGCCAGCTCACCCAGTAGGGAGATAGGAGATGGCTACACCTTC. This encodes CASSPSREIGDGYTF. The chain recombines TRBV18 with TRBJ1-2, with no clear D. The ends were cut back, 3 bases at V and 6 bases at J, with 17 bases in the middle. This CDR3 has 15 residues. Germline V lookup: CDR1 KGHSH, CDR2 LQKENI.

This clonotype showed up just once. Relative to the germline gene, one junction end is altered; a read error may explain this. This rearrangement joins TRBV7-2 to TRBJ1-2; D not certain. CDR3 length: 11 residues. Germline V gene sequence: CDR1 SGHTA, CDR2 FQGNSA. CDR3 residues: CASSSNYGYTF. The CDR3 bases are TGTGCCAGCAGCTCTAATTATGGCTACACCTTC.

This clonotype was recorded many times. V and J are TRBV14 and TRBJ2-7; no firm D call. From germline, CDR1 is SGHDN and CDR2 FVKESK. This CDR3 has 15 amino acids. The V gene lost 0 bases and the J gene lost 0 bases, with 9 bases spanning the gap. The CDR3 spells CASSQDPGSSYEQYF. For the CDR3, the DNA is TGTGCCAGCAGCCAAGATCCCGGGTCCTCCTACGAGCAGTACTTC.

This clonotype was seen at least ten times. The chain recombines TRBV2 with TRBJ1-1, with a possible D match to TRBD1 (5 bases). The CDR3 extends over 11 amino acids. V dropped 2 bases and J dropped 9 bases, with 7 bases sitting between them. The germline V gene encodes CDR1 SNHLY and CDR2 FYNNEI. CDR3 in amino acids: CASSERDQAFF. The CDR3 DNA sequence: TGTGCCAGCAGTGAACGGGACCAAGCTTTCTTT.

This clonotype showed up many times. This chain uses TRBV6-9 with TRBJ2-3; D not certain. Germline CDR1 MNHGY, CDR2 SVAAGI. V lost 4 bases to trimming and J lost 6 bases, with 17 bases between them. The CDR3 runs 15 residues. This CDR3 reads CASSSRAKSWDTQYF. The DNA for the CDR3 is TGTGCCAGCAGTTCCCGGGCCAAGAGTTGGGATACGCAGTATTTT.

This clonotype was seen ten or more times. The CDR3 spells CATSSGANVLTF. Written as DNA, the CDR3 is TGTGCCACCTCCTCTGGGGCCAACGTCCTGACTTTC. V is TRBV6-6 and J is TRBJ2-6; no clear D. CDR1 and CDR2 from the germline V gene are MNHNY and SVGAGI (reference sequence). V lost 10 bases to trimming and J lost 0 bases, with 4 bases between them. The CDR3 contains 12 residues.

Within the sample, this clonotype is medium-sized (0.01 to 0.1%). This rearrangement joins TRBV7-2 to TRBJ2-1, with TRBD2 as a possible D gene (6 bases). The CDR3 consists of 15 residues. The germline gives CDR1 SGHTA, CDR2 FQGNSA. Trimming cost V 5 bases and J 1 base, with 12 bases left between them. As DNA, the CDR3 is TGTGCCAGCAGCCGGGGGTCAGGGTCCTACAATGAGCAGTTCTTC. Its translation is CASSRGSGSYNEQFF.

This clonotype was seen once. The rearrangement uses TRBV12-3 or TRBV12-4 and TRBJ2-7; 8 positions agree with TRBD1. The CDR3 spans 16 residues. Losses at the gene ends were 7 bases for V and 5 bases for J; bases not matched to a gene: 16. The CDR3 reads CASTPIDRGGIHEQYF. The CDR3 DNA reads TGTGCCAGCACCCCGATCGACAGGGGAGGTATTCACGAGCAGTACTTC.

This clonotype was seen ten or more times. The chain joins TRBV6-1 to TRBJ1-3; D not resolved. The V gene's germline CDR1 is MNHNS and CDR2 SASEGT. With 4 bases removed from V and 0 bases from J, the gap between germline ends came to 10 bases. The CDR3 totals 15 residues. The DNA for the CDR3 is TGTGCCAGCAGTGCTCAGCAGAGCTCTGGAAACACCATATATTTT. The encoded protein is CASSAQQSSGNTIYF.

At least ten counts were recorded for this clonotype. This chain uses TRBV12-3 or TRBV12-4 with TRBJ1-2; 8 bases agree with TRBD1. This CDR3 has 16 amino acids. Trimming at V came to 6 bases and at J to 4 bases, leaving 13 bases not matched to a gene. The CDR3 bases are TGTGCCAGCAGCCGTCGCTCCGGGACAGGATTCTATGGCTACACCTTC. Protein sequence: CASSRRSGTGFYGYTF.

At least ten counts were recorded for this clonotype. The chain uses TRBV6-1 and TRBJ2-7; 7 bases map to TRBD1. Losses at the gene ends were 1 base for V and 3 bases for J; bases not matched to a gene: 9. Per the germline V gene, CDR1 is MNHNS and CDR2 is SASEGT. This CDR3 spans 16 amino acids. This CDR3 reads CASSEGQGQTVYEQYF. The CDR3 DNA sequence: TGTGCCAGCAGTGAAGGACAGGGCCAGACCGTCTACGAGCAGTACTTC.

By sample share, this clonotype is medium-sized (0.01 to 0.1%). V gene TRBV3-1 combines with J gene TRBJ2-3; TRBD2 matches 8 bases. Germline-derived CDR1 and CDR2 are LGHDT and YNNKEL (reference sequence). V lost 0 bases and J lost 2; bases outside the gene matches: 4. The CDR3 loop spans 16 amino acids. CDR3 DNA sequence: TGTGCCAGCAGCCAAGAGGTAGCGGGGTACACAGATACGCAGTATTTT. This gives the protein CASSQEVAGYTDTQYF.